This record concerns one T cell receptor beta chain sequence. Its antigen is still unknown. The CDR3 covers 13 residues. The V end was cut by 7 bases, the J end by 0 bases, with 9 bases between. This sample is part of a study of cytomegalovirus exposure and HLA in healthy donors. Study results and caveats: Accurate predictions that matched the HLA-A and HLA-B alleles of most subjects were reportedly made from TCR beta sequences. Donor immune exposure was known only as CMV serostatus. For most TCR sequences rarity was the rule, although some public TCRs occurred in many donors.

The PCR was carried out with 60 Vbeta primers and 13 Jbeta primers. The assay was immunoSEQ multiplex PCR, and TCRdb's table has in-frame clones only and misses some. The data show over 250,000 clones, around 66% seen once. The gene calls are TRBV23-1 and TRBJ1-1, with D hard to call. TRBV23-1 is given ORF status, its function remaining uncertain. Sequenced input: PBMCs. The TCR was taken from a female donor in good health and CMV-seronegative. CDR3 sequence: CASTLLVNTEAFF. The CDR3 DNA is TGCGCCAGCACCCTACTTGTGAACACTGAAGCTTTCTTT.